A selection of T cell receptor beta chains follows, all from one sample in a study of shared clonotypes between healthy human individuals. Clones were read by immunoSEQ multiplex PCR, and TCRdb kept only the in-frame ones, dropping some. The repertoire holds under 1,900,000 clones, with 97% to 99% as singletons. The sample was naive CD4+ T cells sorted from blood. These TCRs come from a man aged 25 to 40 in good health. Both conserved end residues are part of each CDR3. The D gene is left open where the match is weak. Rows give clone size only sometimes, using once, few, many, or a class for an expanded clone.

J gene: TRBJ1-3; D gene: TRBD1; clone size: -; V gene: TRBV6-6; CDR3 DNA: TGTGCCAGCAGTTACCCGACAGGGTCCGGAAACACCATATATTTT; CDR3 protein: CASSYPTGSGNTIYF
J gene: TRBJ2-5; D gene: TRBD2; clone size: -; V gene: TRBV9; CDR3 DNA: TGTGCCAGCAGCGTCCCCATTCTAGCGGGGGATCAAGAGACCCAGTACTTC; CDR3 protein: CASSVPILAGDQETQYF
J gene: TRBJ2-7; D gene: -; clone size: once; V gene: TRBV5-1; CDR3 DNA: TGCGCCAGCAGCTTGGTAGTCGGGGGCTCCTACGAGCAGTACTTC; CDR3 protein: CASSLVVGGSYEQYF
J gene: TRBJ2-7; D gene: TRBD2; clone size: once; V gene: TRBV2; CDR3 DNA: TGTGCCAGCAGTGAAGGGGGAGGGAGCTCCTACGAGCAGTACTTC; CDR3 protein: CASSEGGGSSYEQYF
J gene: TRBJ2-6; D gene: TRBD1; clone size: -; V gene: TRBV7-8; CDR3 DNA: TGTGCCAGCAGCTTAACAATTCCGGGACAGGGGGTTTCTGGGGCCAACGTCCTGACTTTC; CDR3 protein: CASSLTIPGQGVSGANVLTF
J gene: TRBJ2-5; D gene: TRBD1; clone size: -; V gene: TRBV7-2; CDR3 DNA: TGTGCCAGCAGCCCTTGGGATGGGACAGGGTTGTACTTC; CDR3 protein: CASSPWDGTGLYF
J gene: TRBJ2-1; D gene: -; clone size: -; V gene: TRBV30; CDR3 DNA: TGTGCCTGGAGCAAAAATACACCGCAGTTCTTC; CDR3 protein: CAWSKNTPQFF
J gene: TRBJ1-2; D gene: -; clone size: -; V gene: TRBV5-1; CDR3 DNA: TGCGCCAGCAGCTTGGTGCCTCAGAAACCCAACCATGGCTACACCTTC; CDR3 protein: CASSLVPQKPNHGYTF
J gene: TRBJ1-2; D gene: TRBD1; clone size: -; V gene: TRBV11-1; CDR3 DNA: TGTGCCAGCAGCTTAGTGGGACAGGACTATGGCTACACCTTC; CDR3 protein: CASSLVGQDYGYTF
J gene: TRBJ2-7; D gene: -; clone size: -; V gene: TRBV19; CDR3 DNA: TGTGCCAGTAGTATGTCAGGGGACTACGAGCAGTACTTC; CDR3 protein: CASSMSGDYEQYF
J gene: TRBJ1-5; D gene: TRBD1; clone size: once; V gene: TRBV6-5; CDR3 DNA: TGTGCCAGCAGTACCCGACAGGGGTATCAGCCCCAGCATTTT; CDR3 protein: CASSTRQGYQPQHF
J gene: TRBJ2-3; D gene: TRBD2; clone size: once; V gene: TRBV9; CDR3 DNA: TGTGCCAGCAGCGTAGCCGAGCGGGAGGCCACCTTAAGAGCAGATACGCAGTATTTT; CDR3 protein: CASSVAEREATLRADTQYF
J gene: TRBJ2-1; D gene: TRBD2; clone size: -; V gene: TRBV9; CDR3 DNA: TGTGCCAGCAGCGTAGGATCTAGCGGCAATGAGCAGTTCTTC; CDR3 protein: CASSVGSSGNEQFF
J gene: TRBJ2-7; D gene: TRBD1; clone size: -; V gene: TRBV5-1; CDR3 DNA: TGCGCCAGCAGCGTGACGACAGGGGGTGACTCCTACGAGCAGTACTTC; CDR3 protein: CASSVTTGGDSYEQYF
J gene: TRBJ2-5; D gene: -; clone size: once; V gene: TRBV5-1; CDR3 DNA: TGCGCCAGCAGCCCAAACTACGGTGAGACCCAGTACTTC; CDR3 protein: CASSPNYGETQYF
J gene: TRBJ2-5; D gene: -; clone size: -; V gene: TRBV7-2; CDR3 DNA: TGTGCCAGCAGCAGAGGTCTAGAGACCCAGTACTTC; CDR3 protein: CASSRGLETQYF
J gene: TRBJ1-5; D gene: -; clone size: few; V gene: TRBV28; CDR3 DNA: TGTGCCAGCAGTTCGGTTCAGCCCCAGCATTTT; CDR3 protein: CASSSVQPQHF
J gene: TRBJ1-2; D gene: TRBD1; clone size: -; V gene: TRBV9; CDR3 DNA: TGTGCCAGCAGCGCGACCCGGGACAGGCCTGGCTACACCTTC; CDR3 protein: CASSATRDRPGYTF
J gene: TRBJ2-1; D gene: -; clone size: -; V gene: TRBV5-1; CDR3 DNA: TGCGCCAGCAGCACGACCGGGACGGAATACAATGAGCAGTTCTTC; CDR3 protein: CASSTTGTEYNEQFF
J gene: TRBJ2-1; D gene: -; clone size: -; V gene: TRBV19; CDR3 DNA: TGTGCCAGTAGTATCCTCCCACCAGGGAGCTCCTACAATGAGCAGTTCTTC; CDR3 protein: CASSILPPGSSYNEQFF
J gene: TRBJ2-2; D gene: TRBD2; clone size: -; V gene: TRBV10-3; CDR3 DNA: TGTGCCACCACCAGGACTAGCGGCACCGGGGAGCTGTTTTTT; CDR3 protein: CATTRTSGTGELFF
J gene: TRBJ1-2; D gene: TRBD1; clone size: -; V gene: TRBV5-4; CDR3 DNA: TGTGCCAGCAGCTTGGAGGGGGCGGGCTATGGCTACACCTTC; CDR3 protein: CASSLEGAGYGYTF
J gene: TRBJ2-2; D gene: TRBD2; clone size: once; V gene: TRBV4-3; CDR3 DNA: TGCGCCAGCAGCCAAGCCCCGATCACGGGAGGCGGGGAGCTGTTTTTT; CDR3 protein: CASSQAPITGGGELFF
J gene: TRBJ2-5; D gene: -; clone size: -; V gene: TRBV4-3; CDR3 DNA: TGCGCCAGCAGCCAAGAGGTCTGGCCGGCAGAGACCCAGTACTTC; CDR3 protein: CASSQEVWPAETQYF
J gene: TRBJ1-5; D gene: -; clone size: -; V gene: TRBV19; CDR3 DNA: TGTGCCAGTAGTATATATTCCGTTAGCAATCAGCCCCAGCATTTT; CDR3 protein: CASSIYSVSNQPQHF
J gene: TRBJ2-3; D gene: -; clone size: -; V gene: TRBV6-5; CDR3 DNA: TGTGCCAGCAGCTCTACACAGGGCCAGCGGAATACGCAGTATTTT; CDR3 protein: CASSSTQGQRNTQYF
J gene: TRBJ2-3; D gene: -; clone size: -; V gene: TRBV28; CDR3 DNA: TGTGCCAGCAGTTTATCTCCTAACACAGATACGCAGTATTTT; CDR3 protein: CASSLSPNTDTQYF
J gene: TRBJ2-5; D gene: -; clone size: -; V gene: TRBV2; CDR3 DNA: TGTGCCACTCCGACCAGGGGGACCCTTGATCGGGGGATCCAAGAGACCCAGTACTTC; CDR3 protein: CATPTRGTLDRGIQETQYF
J gene: TRBJ2-2; D gene: TRBD1; clone size: -; V gene: TRBV9; CDR3 DNA: TGTGCCAGCAGCGTAAGGACAGGGAGAACCGGGGAGCTGTTTTTT; CDR3 protein: CASSVRTGRTGELFF
J gene: TRBJ1-5; D gene: TRBD1; clone size: -; V gene: TRBV18; CDR3 DNA: TGTGCCAGCTCACCACCGGGTAGGGGGCAGAAACAGCCCCAGCATTTT; CDR3 protein: CASSPPGRGQKQPQHF
J gene: TRBJ2-7; D gene: TRBD1; clone size: -; V gene: TRBV6-5; CDR3 DNA: TGTGCCAGCCAAGTTGAGACAGGGGTTTTCTACGAGCAGTACTTC; CDR3 protein: CASQVETGVFYEQYF
J gene: TRBJ2-2; D gene: TRBD2; clone size: -; V gene: TRBV9; CDR3 DNA: TGTGCCAGCAGCGCAGGGACTAGCGGGGCCGGGGAGCTGTTTTTT; CDR3 protein: CASSAGTSGAGELFF
J gene: TRBJ1-1; D gene: -; clone size: -; V gene: TRBV5-6; CDR3 DNA: TGTGCCAGCAGCAGCAGGGGTAGGGGGACTGAAGCTTTCTTT; CDR3 protein: CASSSRGRGTEAFF
J gene: TRBJ1-4; D gene: -; clone size: -; V gene: TRBV2; CDR3 DNA: TGTGCCAGCAGTGTCGTATACCAACAACTGTTTTTT; CDR3 protein: CASSVVYQQLFF
J gene: TRBJ2-7; D gene: TRBD2; clone size: -; V gene: TRBV11-2; CDR3 DNA: TGTGCCAGCAGCTGGATAGCGGGCGCCTTGAACTACGAGCAGTACTTC; CDR3 protein: CASSWIAGALNYEQYF
J gene: TRBJ2-4; D gene: TRBD1; clone size: -; V gene: TRBV7-2; CDR3 DNA: TGTGCCAGCAGCCCGGGACAGGATACAACTATAGCCAAAAACATTCAGTACTTC; CDR3 protein: CASSPGQDTTIAKNIQYF
J gene: TRBJ2-2; D gene: -; clone size: -; V gene: TRBV11-2; CDR3 DNA: TGTGCCAGCAGCTCCCCCGGACAGTACCTTAACACCGGGGAGCTGTTTTTT; CDR3 protein: CASSSPGQYLNTGELFF
J gene: TRBJ2-7; D gene: -; clone size: -; V gene: TRBV11-2; CDR3 DNA: TGTGCCAGCAGCTTAGGTCCGGCAAGCTCCTACGAGCAGTACTTC; CDR3 protein: CASSLGPASSYEQYF
J gene: TRBJ1-3; D gene: -; clone size: -; V gene: TRBV30; CDR3 DNA: TGTGCCTGGACGTTGGGACGGAGGGGAAACACCATATATTTT; CDR3 protein: CAWTLGRRGNTIYF
J gene: TRBJ1-1; D gene: -; clone size: once; V gene: TRBV28; CDR3 DNA: TGTGCCAGCAAGAGGGACTTCATGAACACTGAAGCTTTCTTT; CDR3 protein: CASKRDFMNTEAFF
J gene: TRBJ1-1; D gene: -; clone size: -; V gene: TRBV7-2; CDR3 DNA: TGTGCCAGCAGCAGGGGACGGACGAACACTGAAGCTTTCTTT; CDR3 protein: CASSRGRTNTEAFF
J gene: TRBJ2-7; D gene: TRBD1; clone size: -; V gene: TRBV29-1; CDR3 DNA: TGCAGCGTCGAAGACAGGGACCTGTACGAGCAGTACTTC; CDR3 protein: CSVEDRDLYEQYF
J gene: TRBJ1-5; D gene: -; clone size: -; V gene: TRBV5-8; CDR3 DNA: TGTGCCAGCAGCTTGGCCGCCCAGCCGCTTAGGGATCAGCCCCAGCATTTT; CDR3 protein: CASSLAAQPLRDQPQHF
J gene: TRBJ2-3; D gene: TRBD1; clone size: -; V gene: TRBV5-6; CDR3 DNA: TGTGCCAGCAGCCGCCCAGGGGGACGCACAGATACGCAGTATTTT; CDR3 protein: CASSRPGGRTDTQYF
J gene: TRBJ2-5; D gene: TRBD2; clone size: -; V gene: TRBV27; CDR3 DNA: TGTGCCAGCAGGGAGGGACTAAGGGAGACCCAGTACTTC; CDR3 protein: CASREGLRETQYF
J gene: TRBJ2-7; D gene: -; clone size: -; V gene: TRBV6-1; CDR3 DNA: TGTGCCAGCAGTCGAAGCCAGAGCTCCTACGAGCAGTACTTC; CDR3 protein: CASSRSQSSYEQYF
J gene: TRBJ2-7; D gene: -; clone size: -; V gene: TRBV6-4; CDR3 DNA: TGTGCCAGCAGGGGGGCTCCCTCTTTTGGGGCTCACGAGCAGTACTTC; CDR3 protein: CASRGAPSFGAHEQYF
J gene: TRBJ2-6; D gene: TRBD1; clone size: -; V gene: TRBV11-3; CDR3 DNA: TGTGCCAGCAGTTCGGGACAGGGCACGACTGGGGCCAACGTCCTGACTTTC; CDR3 protein: CASSSGQGTTGANVLTF
J gene: TRBJ2-6; D gene: -; clone size: -; V gene: TRBV27; CDR3 DNA: TGTGCCAGCACTTTAAGGACCGACTCTGGGGCCAACGTCCTGACTTTC; CDR3 protein: CASTLRTDSGANVLTF
J gene: TRBJ2-2; D gene: TRBD2; clone size: -; V gene: TRBV5-8; CDR3 DNA: TGTGCCAGCAGCTCGACTAGCGGGAGATCGGTTTATGGGACCGGGGAGCTGTTTTTT; CDR3 protein: CASSSTSGRSVYGTGELFF